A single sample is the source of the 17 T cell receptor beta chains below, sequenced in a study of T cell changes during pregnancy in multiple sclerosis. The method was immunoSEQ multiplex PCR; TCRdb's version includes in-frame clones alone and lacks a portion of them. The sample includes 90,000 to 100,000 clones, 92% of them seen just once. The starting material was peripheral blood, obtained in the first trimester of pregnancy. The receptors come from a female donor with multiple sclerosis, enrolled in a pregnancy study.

For the CDR3, the DNA is TGCAGCGTTGAAGATCGACAGGGCCAGAACTATGGCTACACCTTC. This translates into CSVEDRQGQNYGYTF. The chain combines TRBV29-1 with TRBJ1-2, with 7 bases aligning to TRBD1. After removal of 0 bases from V and 2 bases from J, the junction contained 6 bases not matched to a gene. The CDR3 contains 15 residues. The germline CDR1 and CDR2 sequences are SQVTM and ANQGSEA.

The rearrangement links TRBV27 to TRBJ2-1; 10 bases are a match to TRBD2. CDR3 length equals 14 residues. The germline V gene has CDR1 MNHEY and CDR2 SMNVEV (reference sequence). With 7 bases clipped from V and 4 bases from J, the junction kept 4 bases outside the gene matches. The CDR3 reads CASTSSGGYNEQFF. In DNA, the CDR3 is TGTGCCAGCACGTCTAGCGGGGGATACAATGAGCAGTTCTTC.

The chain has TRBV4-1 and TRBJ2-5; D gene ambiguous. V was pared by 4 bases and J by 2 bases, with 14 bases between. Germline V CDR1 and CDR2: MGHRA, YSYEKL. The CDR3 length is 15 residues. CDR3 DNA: TGCGCCAGCAGCCGCACGATACTACCGCAAGAGACCCAGTACTTC. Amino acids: CASSRTILPQETQYF.

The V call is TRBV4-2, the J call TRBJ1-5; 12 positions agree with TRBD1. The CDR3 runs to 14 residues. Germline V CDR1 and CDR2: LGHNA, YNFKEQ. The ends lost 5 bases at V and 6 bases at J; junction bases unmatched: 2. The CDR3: CASSGTGGVQPQHF. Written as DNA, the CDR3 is TGTGCCAGCAGCGGGACAGGGGGCGTTCAGCCCCAGCATTTT.

CDR3 nucleotides: TGTGCCAGTAGTACGACTAGCGCTACCTACGAGCAGTACTTC. It encodes CASSTTSATYEQYF. The rearrangement links TRBV19 to TRBJ2-7; TRBD2 matches 8 bases. Germline CDR1 LNHDA, CDR2 SQIVND (reference sequence). This CDR3 is 14 amino acids long. The trim removed 4 bases at V and 2 bases at J, leaving 4 bases unmatched.

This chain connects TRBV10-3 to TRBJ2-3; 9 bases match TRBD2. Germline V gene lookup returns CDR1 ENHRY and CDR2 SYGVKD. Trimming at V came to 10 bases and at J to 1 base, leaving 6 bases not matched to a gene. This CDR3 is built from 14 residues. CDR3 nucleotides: TGTGCCACCAATAGCGGGAGCGGCACAGATACGCAGTATTTT. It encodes CATNSGSGTDTQYF.

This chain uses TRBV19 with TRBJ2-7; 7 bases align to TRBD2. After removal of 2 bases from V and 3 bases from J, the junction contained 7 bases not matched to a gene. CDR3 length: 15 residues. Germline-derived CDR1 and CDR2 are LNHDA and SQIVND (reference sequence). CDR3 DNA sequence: TGTGCCAGTAGTATACGCTGGGGGGGGAGCTACGAGCAGTACTTC. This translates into CASSIRWGGSYEQYF.

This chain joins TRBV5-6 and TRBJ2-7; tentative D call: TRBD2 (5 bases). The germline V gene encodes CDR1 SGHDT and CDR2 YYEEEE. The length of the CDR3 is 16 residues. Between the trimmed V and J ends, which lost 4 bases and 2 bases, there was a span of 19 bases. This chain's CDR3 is CASSGKTTHETYEQYF. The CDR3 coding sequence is TGTGCCAGCAGCGGTAAGACTACGCACGAGACCTACGAGCAGTACTTC.

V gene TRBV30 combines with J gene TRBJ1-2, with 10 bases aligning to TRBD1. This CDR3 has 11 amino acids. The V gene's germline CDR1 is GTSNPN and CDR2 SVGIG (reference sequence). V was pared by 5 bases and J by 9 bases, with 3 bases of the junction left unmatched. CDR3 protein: CAWGDRGSYTF. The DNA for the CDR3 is TGTGCCTGGGGGGACAGGGGAAGCTACACCTTC. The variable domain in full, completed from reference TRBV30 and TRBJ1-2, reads SQTIHQWPATLVQPVGSPLSLECTVEGTSNPNLYWYRQAAGRGLQLLFYSVGIGQISSEVPQNLSASRPQDRQFILSSKKLLLSDSGFYLCAWGDRGSYTFGSGTRLTVV.

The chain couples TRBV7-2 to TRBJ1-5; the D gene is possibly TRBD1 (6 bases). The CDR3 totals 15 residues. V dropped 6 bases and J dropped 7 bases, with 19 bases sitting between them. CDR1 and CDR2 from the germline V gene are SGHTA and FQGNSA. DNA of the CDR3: TGTGCCAGCAGTAGAGGGGGAGGGAGGGACCAGCCCCAGCATTTT. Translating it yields CASSRGGGRDQPQHF.

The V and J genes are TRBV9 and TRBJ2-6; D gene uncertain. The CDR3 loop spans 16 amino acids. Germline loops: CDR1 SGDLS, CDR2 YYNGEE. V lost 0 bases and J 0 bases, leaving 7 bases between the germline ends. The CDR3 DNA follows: TGTGCCAGCAGCGTAGGACACCGCTCTGGGGCCAACGTCCTGACTTTC. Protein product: CASSVGHRSGANVLTF.

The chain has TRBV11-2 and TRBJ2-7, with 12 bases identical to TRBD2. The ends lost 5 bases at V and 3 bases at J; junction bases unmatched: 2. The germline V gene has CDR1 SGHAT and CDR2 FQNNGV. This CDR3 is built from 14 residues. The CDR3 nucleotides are TGTGCCAGCAGCGCGGGACTAGCGGGCTACGAGCAGTACTTC. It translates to CASSAGLAGYEQYF.

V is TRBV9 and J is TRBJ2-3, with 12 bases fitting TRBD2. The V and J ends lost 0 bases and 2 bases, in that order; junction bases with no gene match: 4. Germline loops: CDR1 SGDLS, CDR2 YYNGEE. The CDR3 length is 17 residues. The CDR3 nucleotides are TGTGCCAGCAGCGTAGGGCTAGCGGGAGGGCTCACAGATACGCAGTATTTT. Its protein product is CASSVGLAGGLTDTQYF.

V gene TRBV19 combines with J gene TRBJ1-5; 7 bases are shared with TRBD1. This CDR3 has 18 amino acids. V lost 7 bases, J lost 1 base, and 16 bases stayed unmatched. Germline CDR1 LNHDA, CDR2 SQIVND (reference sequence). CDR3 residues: CASTGSQGNRRSNQPQHF. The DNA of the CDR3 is TGTGCCAGTACCGGATCACAGGGGAATCGGAGGAGCAATCAGCCCCAGCATTTT.

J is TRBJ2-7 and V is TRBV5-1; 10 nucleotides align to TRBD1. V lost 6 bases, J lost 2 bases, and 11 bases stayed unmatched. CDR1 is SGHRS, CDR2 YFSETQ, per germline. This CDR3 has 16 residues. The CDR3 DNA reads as TGCGCCAGCAACCTTGGGGGACAGGGGTTTCCCTACGAGCAGTACTTC. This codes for CASNLGGQGFPYEQYF.

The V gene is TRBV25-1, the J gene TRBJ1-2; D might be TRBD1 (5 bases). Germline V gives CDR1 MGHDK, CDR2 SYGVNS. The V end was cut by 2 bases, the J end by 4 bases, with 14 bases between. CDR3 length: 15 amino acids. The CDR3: CASSELGGEGYGYTF. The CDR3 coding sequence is TGTGCCAGCAGTGAACTGGGGGGGGAAGGCTATGGCTACACCTTC.

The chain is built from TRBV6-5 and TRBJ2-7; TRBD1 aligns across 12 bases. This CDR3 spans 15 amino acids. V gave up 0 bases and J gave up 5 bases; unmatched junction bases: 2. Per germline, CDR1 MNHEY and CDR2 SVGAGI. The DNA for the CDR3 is TGTGCCAGCAGTTACTCCGGGACAGGGGGCAACGAGCAGTACTTC. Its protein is CASSYSGTGGNEQYF.